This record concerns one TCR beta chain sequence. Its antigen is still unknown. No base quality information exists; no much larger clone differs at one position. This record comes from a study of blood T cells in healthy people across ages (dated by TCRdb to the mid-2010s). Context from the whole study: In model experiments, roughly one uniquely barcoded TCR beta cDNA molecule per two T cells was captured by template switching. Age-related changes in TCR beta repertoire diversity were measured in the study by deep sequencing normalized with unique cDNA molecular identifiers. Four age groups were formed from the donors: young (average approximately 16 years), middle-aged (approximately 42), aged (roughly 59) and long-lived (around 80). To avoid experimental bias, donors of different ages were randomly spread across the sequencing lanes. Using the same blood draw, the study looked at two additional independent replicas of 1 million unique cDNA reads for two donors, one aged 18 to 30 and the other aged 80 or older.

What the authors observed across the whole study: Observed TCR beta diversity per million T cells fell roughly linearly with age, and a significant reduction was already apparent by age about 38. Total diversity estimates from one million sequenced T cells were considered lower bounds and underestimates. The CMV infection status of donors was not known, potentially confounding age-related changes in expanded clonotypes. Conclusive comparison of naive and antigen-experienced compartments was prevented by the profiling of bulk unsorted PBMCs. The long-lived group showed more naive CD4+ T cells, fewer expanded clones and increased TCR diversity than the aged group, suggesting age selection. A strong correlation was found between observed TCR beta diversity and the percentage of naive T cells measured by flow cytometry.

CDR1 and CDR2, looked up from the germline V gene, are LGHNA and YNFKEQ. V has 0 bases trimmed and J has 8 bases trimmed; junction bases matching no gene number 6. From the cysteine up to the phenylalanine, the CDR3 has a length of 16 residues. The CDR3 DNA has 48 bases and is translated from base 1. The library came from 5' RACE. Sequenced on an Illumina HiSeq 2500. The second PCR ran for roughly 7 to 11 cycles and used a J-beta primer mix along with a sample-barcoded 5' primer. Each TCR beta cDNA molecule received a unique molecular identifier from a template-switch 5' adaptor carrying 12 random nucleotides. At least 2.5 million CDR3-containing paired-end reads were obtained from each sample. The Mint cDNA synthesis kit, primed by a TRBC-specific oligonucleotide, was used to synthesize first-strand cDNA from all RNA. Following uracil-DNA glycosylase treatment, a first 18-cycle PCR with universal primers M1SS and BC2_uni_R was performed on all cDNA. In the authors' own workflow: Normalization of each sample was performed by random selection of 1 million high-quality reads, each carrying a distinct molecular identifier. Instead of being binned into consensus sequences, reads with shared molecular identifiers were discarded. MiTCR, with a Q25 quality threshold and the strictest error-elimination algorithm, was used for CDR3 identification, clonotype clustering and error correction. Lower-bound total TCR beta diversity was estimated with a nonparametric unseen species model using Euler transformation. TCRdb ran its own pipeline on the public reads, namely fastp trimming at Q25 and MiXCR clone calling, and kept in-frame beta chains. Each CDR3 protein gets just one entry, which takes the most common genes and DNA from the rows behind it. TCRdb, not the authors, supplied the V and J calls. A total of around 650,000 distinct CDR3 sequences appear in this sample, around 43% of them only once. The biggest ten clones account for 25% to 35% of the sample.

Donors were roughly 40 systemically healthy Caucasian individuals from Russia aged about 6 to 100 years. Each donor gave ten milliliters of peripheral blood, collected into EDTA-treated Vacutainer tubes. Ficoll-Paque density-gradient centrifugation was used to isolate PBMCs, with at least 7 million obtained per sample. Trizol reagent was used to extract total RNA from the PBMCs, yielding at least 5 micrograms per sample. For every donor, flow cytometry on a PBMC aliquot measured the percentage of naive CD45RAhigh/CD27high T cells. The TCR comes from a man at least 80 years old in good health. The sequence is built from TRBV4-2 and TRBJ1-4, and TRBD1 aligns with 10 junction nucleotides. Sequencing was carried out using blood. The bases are TGTGCCAGCAGCCAAGATCAGGGACAGGGGCGCGAAAAACTGTTTTTT. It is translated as CASSQDQGQGREKLFF.